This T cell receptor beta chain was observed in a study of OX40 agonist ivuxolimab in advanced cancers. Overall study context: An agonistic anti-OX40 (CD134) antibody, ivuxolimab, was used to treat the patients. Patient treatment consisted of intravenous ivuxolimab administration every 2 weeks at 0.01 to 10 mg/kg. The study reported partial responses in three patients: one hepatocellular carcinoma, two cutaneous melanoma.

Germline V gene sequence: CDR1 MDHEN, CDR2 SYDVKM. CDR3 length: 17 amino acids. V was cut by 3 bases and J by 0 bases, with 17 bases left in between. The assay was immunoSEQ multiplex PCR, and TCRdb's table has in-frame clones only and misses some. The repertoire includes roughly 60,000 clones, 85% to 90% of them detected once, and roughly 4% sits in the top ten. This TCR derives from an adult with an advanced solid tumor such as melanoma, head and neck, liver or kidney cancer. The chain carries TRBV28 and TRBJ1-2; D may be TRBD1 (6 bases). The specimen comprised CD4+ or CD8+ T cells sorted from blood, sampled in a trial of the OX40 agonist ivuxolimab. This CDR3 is CASSFPPSEGANYGYTF. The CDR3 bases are TGTGCCAGCAGTTTCCCCCCTTCGGAGGGGGCTAACTATGGCTACACCTTC.